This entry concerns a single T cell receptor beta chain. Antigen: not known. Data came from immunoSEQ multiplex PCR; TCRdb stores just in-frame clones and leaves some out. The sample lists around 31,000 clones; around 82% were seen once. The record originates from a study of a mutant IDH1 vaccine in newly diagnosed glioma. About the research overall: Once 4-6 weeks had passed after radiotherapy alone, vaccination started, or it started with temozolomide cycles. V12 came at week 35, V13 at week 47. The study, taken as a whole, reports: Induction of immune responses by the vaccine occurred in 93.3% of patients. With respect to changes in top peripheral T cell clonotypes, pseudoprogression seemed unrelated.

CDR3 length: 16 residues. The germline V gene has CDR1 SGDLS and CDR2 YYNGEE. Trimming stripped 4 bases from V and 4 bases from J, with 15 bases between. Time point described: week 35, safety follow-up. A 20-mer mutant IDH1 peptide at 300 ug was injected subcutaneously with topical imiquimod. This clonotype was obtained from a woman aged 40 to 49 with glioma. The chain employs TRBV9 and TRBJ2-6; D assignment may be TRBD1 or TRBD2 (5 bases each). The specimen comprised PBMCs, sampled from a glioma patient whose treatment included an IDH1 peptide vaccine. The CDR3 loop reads CASSSGGRAGANVLTF. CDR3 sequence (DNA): TGTGCCAGCAGCTCAGGAGGCAGGGCCGGGGCCAACGTCCTGACTTTC.